The 30 T cell receptor beta chains given below trace back to one sample, sequenced in a study of cytomegalovirus exposure and HLA in healthy donors. Some clones are missing from TCRdb's copy, which holds only in-frame ones; the method was immunoSEQ multiplex PCR. Found here are 95,000 to 150,000 clones, roughly 89% of them singletons; the top ten hold approximately 2%. Sequenced sample: PBMCs. These receptors all come from a woman under 30 in good health and CMV-seronegative.

CDR3 DNA: TGCGCCAGCAGGGGGACAGGGGGCGAGACCCAGTACTTC. This sequence encodes CASRGTGGETQYF. This chain uses TRBV5-1 with TRBJ2-5; 12 bases are a match to TRBD1. Germline V gene sequence: CDR1 SGHRS, CDR2 YFSETQ. With 5 bases clipped from V and 5 bases from J, the junction kept 1 base outside the gene matches. The CDR3 extends over 13 amino acids.

The CDR3 loop is CAWSVITSGRGINTGELFF. CDR3 coding DNA: TGTGCCTGGAGTGTTATAACTAGCGGGAGGGGAATAAACACCGGGGAGCTGTTTTTT. The rearrangement uses TRBV30 and TRBJ2-2; 13 bases are a match to TRBD2. The CDR3 loop spans 19 amino acids. CDR1 and CDR2 (germline): GTSNPN, SVGIG (reference sequence). Trimming took 0 bases from V and 2 from J; bases not matched to a gene: 9.

The V and J genes are TRBV6-5 and TRBJ1-4, with TRBD1 as a possible D gene (6 bases). The CDR3 totals 16 residues. Looked up from germline, CDR1 is MNHEY and CDR2 is SVGAGI. Trimming stripped 4 bases from V and 7 bases from J, with 19 bases between. The CDR3 DNA is TGTGCCAGCAGTTTCACCGCGGGCAGGGGAAGTGAAAAACTGTTTTTT. It is translated as CASSFTAGRGSEKLFF.

The chain couples TRBV18 to TRBJ2-5; possibly TRBD2 for D (6 bases). The germline CDR1 and CDR2 sequences are KGHSH and LQKENI. V was trimmed by 4 bases and J by 5 bases, leaving 11 bases between them. This CDR3 comprises 13 residues. The DNA for the CDR3 is TGTGCCAGCTCACTGGGGACTGGTGAGACCCAGTACTTC. Its translation is CASSLGTGETQYF.

The chain recombines TRBV5-1 with TRBJ1-4; 7 bases are shared with TRBD1. This CDR3 has 14 amino acids. Germline lookup yields CDR1 SGHRS and CDR2 YFSETQ. Trimming cost V 4 bases and J 6 bases; bases outside gene matches: 6. Written as DNA, the CDR3 is TGCGCCAGCAGCCGACAGGGCTTCGATGAAAAACTGTTTTTT. It yields the protein CASSRQGFDEKLFF. Drawing the rest from reference TRBV5-1 and TRBJ1-4, the complete variable domain is KAGVTQTPRYLIKTRGQQVTLSCSPISGHRSVSWYQQTPGQGLQFLFEYFSETQRNKGNFPGRFSGRQFSNSRSEMNVSTLELGDSALYLCASSRQGFDEKLFFGSGTQLSVL.

The V gene is TRBV18, the J gene TRBJ2-3, with 9 bases matching TRBD2. The J segment lost 4 bases and the V segment lost 3 bases, leaving 5 bases of the junction unmatched. Germline V gives CDR1 KGHSH, CDR2 LQKENI. The CDR3 sequence is 15 residues long. Here the CDR3 DNA reads TGTGCCAGCTCACCCCAGCGGGGGGCCGCAGATACGCAGTATTTT. Protein sequence: CASSPQRGAADTQYF.

V usage is TRBV6-4 and J usage is TRBJ1-2, with TRBD1 identical over 7 bases. Losses at the gene ends were 5 bases for V and 10 bases for J; bases not matched to a gene: 4. Germline lookup yields CDR1 MRHNA and CDR2 SNTAGT. The CDR3 loop spans 11 amino acids. The CDR3, as DNA: TGTGCCAGCAGTAACAGGGGTGCCTACACCTTC. It yields the protein CASSNRGAYTF.

The chain combines TRBV19 with TRBJ2-2; 12 nucleotides line up with TRBD2. The junction had 7 bases not matched to a gene; V was cut back by 4 bases and J by 7 bases. CDR3 size: 16 residues. Germline lookup yields CDR1 LNHDA and CDR2 SQIVND (reference sequence). The CDR3 here is CASSTRTSGTGGELFF. The CDR3 DNA follows: TGTGCCAGTAGTACCCGGACTAGCGGGACAGGCGGGGAGCTGTTTTTT.

V gene TRBV7-3 combines with J gene TRBJ2-3, with 9 bases lining up with TRBD2. J lost 5 bases, V lost 6 bases, and 3 bases had no gene match. CDR1 is SGHTA and CDR2 is FQGTGA in the germline V gene. This CDR3 has 13 residues. The CDR3 region has the DNA TGTGCCAGCAGTTCGACTAGCGGAGATACGCAGTATTTT. Amino acid sequence: CASSSTSGDTQYF. The full variable domain, in which reference TRBV7-3 and TRBJ2-3 provide the parts outside the CDR3, is GAGVSQTPSNKVTEKGKYVELRCDPISGHTALYWYRQSLGQGPEFLIYFQGTGAADDSGLPNDRFFAVRPEGSVSTLKIQRTERGDSAVYLCASSSTSGDTQYFGPGTRLTVL.

The chain carries TRBV10-3 and TRBJ2-1, with 10 bases fitting TRBD2. The CDR3 consists of 15 residues. Losses at the gene ends were 3 bases for V and 9 bases for J; bases not matched to a gene: 8. CDR1 is ENHRY, CDR2 SYGVKD, per germline. CDR3 sequence reads: CAISEVLAGDLEQFF. CDR3 nucleotides: TGTGCCATCAGTGAAGTCCTAGCGGGGGACCTTGAGCAGTTCTTC.

The V call is TRBV12-2, the J call TRBJ1-5; the table calls TRBD1, which could not be checked here. TRBV12-2 is given as a pseudogene. This CDR3 region has 19 residues. The CDR3: CASRPPGTGVRDGNQPQHF. The CDR3 DNA is TGTGCAAGTCGCCCACCTGGGACAGGGGTGAGGGATGGCAATCAGCCCCAGCATTTT.

This rearrangement joins TRBV19 to TRBJ1-2; 9 bases fit TRBD1. The ends lost 3 bases at V and 1 base at J; junction bases unmatched: 3. Germline values: CDR1 LNHDA, CDR2 SQIVND (reference sequence). The CDR3 extends over 15 amino acids. CDR3 nucleotides: TGTGCCAGTAGTATTCCGGACAGGGGTAACTATGGCTACACCTTC. Amino acid sequence: CASSIPDRGNYGYTF.

The rearrangement uses TRBV11-2 and TRBJ2-5, with TRBD2 identical over 11 bases. Looked up from germline, CDR1 is SGHAT and CDR2 is FQNNGV. Trimming removed 5 bases from V and 3 bases from J; junction bases left unmatched: 8. The CDR3 contains 16 residues. The CDR3 nucleotides are TGTGCCAGCAGCGTAATAGCGGGAGGGCCGGAAGAGACCCAGTACTTC. Translating it yields CASSVIAGGPEETQYF.

This clone was observed a single time. J is TRBJ1-4 and V is TRBV30, with 8 bases identical to TRBD1. The V segment lost 2 bases and the J segment 0 bases; nucleotides outside the gene matches: 5. Germline CDR1 is GTSNPN and CDR2 is SVGIG (reference sequence). This CDR3 region has 16 residues. CDR3 loop: CAWSWAGGATNEKLFF. For the CDR3, the DNA is TGTGCCTGGAGTTGGGCAGGGGGCGCAACTAATGAAAAACTGTTTTTT. Filled out from reference TRBV30 and TRBJ1-4, the complete variable domain reads SQTIHQWPATLVQPVGSPLSLECTVEGTSNPNLYWYRQAAGRGLQLLFYSVGIGQISSEVPQNLSASRPQDRQFILSSKKLLLSDSGFYLCAWSWAGGATNEKLFFGSGTQLSVL.

The V call is TRBV7-7, the J call TRBJ2-5, with a weak D call TRBD2 (7 bases). Germline V lookup: CDR1 SSHAT, CDR2 FNYEAQ (reference sequence). V was trimmed by 1 base and J by 1 base, leaving 10 bases between them. The CDR3 is 15 residues long. The CDR3 DNA sequence: TGTGCCAGCAGCTTAGATGGGGGGGCCCAAGAGACCCAGTACTTC. Translating gives CASSLDGGAQETQYF.

The gene calls are TRBV11-3 and TRBJ2-7; tentative D call: TRBD2 (5 bases). The V and J ends lost 0 bases and 5 bases respectively, with 8 bases between them. CDR1 and CDR2 (germline): SGHNT, YENEEA. This CDR3 region has 13 residues. CDR3 DNA sequence: TGTGCCAGCAGCTTAGAATTGGAGGACGAGCAGTACTTC. It specifies CASSLELEDEQYF.

This clone was recorded a few times. The rearrangement uses TRBV6-4 and TRBJ2-1; 8 bases match TRBD1. CDR3 length: 14 residues. The trim removed 4 bases at V and 9 bases at J, leaving 8 bases unmatched. Germline CDR1 reads MRHNA; CDR2 reads SNTAGT. This chain's CDR3 is CASSAQGAQGEQFF. The CDR3 DNA reads as TGTGCCAGCAGTGCGCAGGGGGCGCAAGGTGAGCAGTTCTTC.

The chain links TRBV29-1 to TRBJ1-1; possibly TRBD1 for D (5 bases). CDR1 and CDR2 from the germline V gene are SQVTM and ANQGSEA. This CDR3 has 14 amino acids. V lost 7 bases, J lost 0 bases, and 15 bases lay in between. The CDR3 protein is CSGGPAGVNTEAFF. The CDR3, as DNA: TGCAGCGGGGGCCCCGCTGGGGTGAACACTGAAGCTTTCTTT.

This chain uses TRBV10-3 with TRBJ1-1; no definite D call. There are 14 residues in the CDR3. Trimming took 4 bases from V and 4 from J, leaving 13 bases between them. Looked up from germline, CDR1 is ENHRY and CDR2 is SYGVKD. CDR3 in amino acids: CAISGRKETTEAFF. CDR3 nucleotides: TGTGCCATCAGTGGGAGAAAGGAGACCACTGAAGCTTTCTTT.

This chain connects TRBV27 to TRBJ2-7; possibly TRBD1 for D (6 bases). The CDR3 consists of 13 residues. Germline V gives CDR1 MNHEY, CDR2 SMNVEV (reference sequence). V gave up 2 bases and J gave up 4 bases, with 9 bases separating them. The CDR3: CASSLTTGYEQYF. CDR3 nucleotides: TGTGCCAGCAGTTTAACAACAGGGTACGAGCAGTACTTC.

The V gene is TRBV2, the J gene TRBJ2-1; 9 positions match TRBD2. V lost 3 bases, J lost 10 bases, and 16 bases stayed unmatched. CDR1 is SNHLY and CDR2 is FYNNEI in the germline V gene. The length of the CDR3 is 17 residues. The CDR3 sequence: CASSDLPSGNFRGEQFF. In DNA form, the CDR3 reads TGTGCCAGCAGTGACCTCCCTAGCGGGAATTTTCGAGGAGAGCAGTTCTTC.

The chain couples TRBV14 to TRBJ2-1; 7 bases fit TRBD1. Trimming took 1 base from V and 12 from J; bases not matched to a gene: 9. The CDR3 contains 14 residues. Germline V gives CDR1 SGHDN, CDR2 FVKESK. The chain's CDR3 is CASSQVPQAGGQFF. As DNA, the CDR3 is TGTGCCAGCAGCCAAGTTCCTCAAGCAGGGGGGCAGTTCTTC.

The chain uses TRBV18 and TRBJ1-5; D might be TRBD1 (5 bases). Trimming pared 5 bases from V and 7 bases from J, leaving 12 bases between. Germline CDR1 KGHSH, CDR2 LQKENI. The CDR3 extends over 13 amino acids. CDR3 nucleotide sequence: TGTGCCAGCTCATTGCAGGGCAGGCAGCCCCAGCATTTT. It is translated as CASSLQGRQPQHF.

This chain joins TRBV6-6 and TRBJ2-1; 9 bases align to TRBD1. The CDR3 loop spans 14 amino acids. Germline CDR1 reads MNHNY; CDR2 reads SVGAGI (reference sequence). J lost 7 bases, V lost 7 bases, and 8 bases had no gene match. As DNA, the CDR3 is TGTGCCAGCAAACCTAGGACAGGGGAAAATGAGCAGTTCTTC. Protein: CASKPRTGENEQFF.

The chain joins TRBV7-6 to TRBJ2-3, with a tentative D call TRBD2 (5 bases). Germline CDR1 and CDR2: SGHVS and FNYEAQ. The V end was cut by 0 bases, the J end by 1 base, with 11 bases between. The CDR3 extends over 16 amino acids. The CDR3 loop is CASSLALGEGTDTQYF. For the CDR3, the DNA is TGTGCCAGCAGCTTAGCGCTCGGGGAAGGCACAGATACGCAGTATTTT.

The J gene is TRBJ2-5, the V gene TRBV5-6, with 14 bases identical to TRBD2. The CDR3 length is 16 residues. Germline lookup yields CDR1 SGHDT and CDR2 YYEEEE. V shed 2 bases and J 4 bases; nucleotides not matched to a gene: 4. For the CDR3, the DNA is TGTGCCAGCAGCTTAGGACTAGCGGGGGGCACAGAGACCCAGTACTTC. This gives the protein CASSLGLAGGTETQYF.

The count of this clone is one. This chain uses TRBV9 with TRBJ2-1; maybe TRBD2 (6 bases). V dropped 1 base and J dropped 4 bases, with 15 bases sitting between them. CDR3 size: 16 residues. Germline CDR1 SGDLS, CDR2 YYNGEE. In DNA, the CDR3 is TGTGCCAGCAGCGTATTCGAGGGAGGACCATACAATGAGCAGTTCTTC. Its protein product is CASSVFEGGPYNEQFF.

The chain carries TRBV5-1 and TRBJ1-2, with 9 bases fitting TRBD1. CDR3 length: 15 amino acids. The trim removed 4 bases at V and 5 bases at J, leaving 9 bases unmatched. Germline loops: CDR1 SGHRS, CDR2 YFSETQ. The chain's CDR3 is CASSPNPGQGYGYTF. As DNA, the CDR3 is TGCGCCAGCAGCCCCAATCCGGGACAGGGATATGGCTACACCTTC. The entire variable domain, with the rest obtained from reference TRBV5-1 and TRBJ1-2, is as follows: KAGVTQTPRYLIKTRGQQVTLSCSPISGHRSVSWYQQTPGQGLQFLFEYFSETQRNKGNFPGRFSGRQFSNSRSEMNVSTLELGDSALYLCASSPNPGQGYGYTFGSGTRLTVV.

V and J are TRBV27 and TRBJ2-7; 10 bases are shared with TRBD1. This CDR3 has 14 amino acids. The trim removed 6 bases at V and 5 bases at J, leaving 7 bases unmatched. Germline V gives CDR1 MNHEY, CDR2 SMNVEV (reference sequence). The CDR3 here is CASRPGTGVHEQYF. The CDR3 DNA sequence: TGTGCCAGCAGACCCGGGACAGGGGTTCACGAGCAGTACTTC.

This clone was seen ten or more times. The chain links TRBV11-3 to TRBJ1-2; 7 nucleotides line up with TRBD1. This CDR3 has 14 amino acids. Germline V gives CDR1 SGHNT, CDR2 YENEEA. The trim removed 4 bases at V and 2 bases at J, leaving 4 bases unmatched. CDR3 loop: CASSSRDSNYGYTF. CDR3 DNA sequence: TGTGCCAGCAGCTCCCGGGACAGCAACTATGGCTACACCTTC.